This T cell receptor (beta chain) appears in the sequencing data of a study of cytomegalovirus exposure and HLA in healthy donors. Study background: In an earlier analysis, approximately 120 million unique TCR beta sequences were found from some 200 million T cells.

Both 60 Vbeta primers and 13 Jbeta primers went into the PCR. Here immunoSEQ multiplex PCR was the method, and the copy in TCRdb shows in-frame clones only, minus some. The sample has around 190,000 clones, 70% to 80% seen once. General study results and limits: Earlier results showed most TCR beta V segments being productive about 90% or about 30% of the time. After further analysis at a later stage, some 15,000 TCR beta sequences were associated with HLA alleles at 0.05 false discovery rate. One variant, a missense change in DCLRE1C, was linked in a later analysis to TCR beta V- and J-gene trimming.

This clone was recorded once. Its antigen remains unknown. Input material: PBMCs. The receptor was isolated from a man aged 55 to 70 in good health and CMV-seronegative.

CDR3 in DNA: TGCAGCGTACTTGACAGGGAGATTGACTATGGCTACACCTTC. Translating gives CSVLDREIDYGYTF. J is TRBJ1-2 and V is TRBV29-1; TRBD1 matches 7 bases. Germline CDR1 and CDR2: SQVTM and ANQGSEA. CDR3 length: 14 residues. The junction had 10 bases not matched to a gene; V was cut back by 6 bases and J by 3 bases. Using reference TRBV29-1 and TRBJ1-2 for the parts outside the CDR3, the full variable domain is SAVISQKPSRDICQRGTSLTIQCQVDSQVTMMFWYRQQPGQSLTLIATANQGSEATYESGFVIDKFPISRPNLTFSTLTVSNMSPEDSSIYLCSVLDREIDYGYTFGSGTRLTVV.